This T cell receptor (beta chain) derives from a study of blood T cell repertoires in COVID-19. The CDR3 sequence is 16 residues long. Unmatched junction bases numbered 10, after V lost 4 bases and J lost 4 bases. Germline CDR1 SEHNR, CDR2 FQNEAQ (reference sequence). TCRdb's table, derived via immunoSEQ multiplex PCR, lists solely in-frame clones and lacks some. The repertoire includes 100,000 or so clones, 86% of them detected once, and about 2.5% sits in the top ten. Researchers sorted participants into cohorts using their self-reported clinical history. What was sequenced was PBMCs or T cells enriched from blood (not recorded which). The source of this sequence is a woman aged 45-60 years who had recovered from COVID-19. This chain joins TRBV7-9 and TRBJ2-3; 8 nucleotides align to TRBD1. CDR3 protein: CASSYRTGGMPDTQYF. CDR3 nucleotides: TGTGCCAGCAGCTATCGAACAGGGGGGATGCCAGATACGCAGTATTTT.